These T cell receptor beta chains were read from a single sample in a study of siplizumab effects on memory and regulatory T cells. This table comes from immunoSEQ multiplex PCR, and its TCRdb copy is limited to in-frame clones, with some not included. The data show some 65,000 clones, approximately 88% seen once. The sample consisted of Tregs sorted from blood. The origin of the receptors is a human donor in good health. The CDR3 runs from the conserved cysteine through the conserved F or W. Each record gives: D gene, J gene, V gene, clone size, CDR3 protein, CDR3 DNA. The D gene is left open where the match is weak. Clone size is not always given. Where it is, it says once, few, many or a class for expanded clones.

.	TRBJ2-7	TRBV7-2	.	CASSLGTWNYEQYF	TGTGCCAGCAGCTTAGGTACGTGGAACTACGAGCAGTACTTC
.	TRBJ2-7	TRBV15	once	CATSRARGPTHEQYF	TGTGCCACCAGCAGAGCACGGGGACCCACCCACGAGCAGTACTTC
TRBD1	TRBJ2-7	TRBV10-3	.	CAISESDRGPSHEQYF	TGTGCCATCAGTGAGTCGGACAGGGGCCCCTCCCACGAGCAGTACTTC
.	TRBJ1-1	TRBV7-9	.	CASSLGFGGRRAFF	TGTGCCAGCAGCTTAGGATTCGGGGGGCGCAGGGCTTTCTTT
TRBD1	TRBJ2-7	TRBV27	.	CASSPDRGSYEQYF	TGTGCCAGCAGTCCGGACAGGGGATCCTACGAGCAGTACTTC
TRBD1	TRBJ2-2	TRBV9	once	CASSVQGANTGELFF	TGTGCCAGCAGCGTACAGGGGGCGAACACCGGGGAGCTGTTTTTT
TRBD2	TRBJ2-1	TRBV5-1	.	CASSLAPLAGVNEQFF	TGCGCCAGCAGCTTGGCCCCACTAGCGGGAGTCAATGAGCAGTTCTTC
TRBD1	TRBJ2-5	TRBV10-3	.	CAIRSGQAQETQYF	TGTGCCATCAGGTCTGGACAGGCGCAAGAGACCCAGTACTTC
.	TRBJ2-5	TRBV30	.	CAWSVGQTQYF	TGTGCCTGGAGCGTGGGGCAGACCCAGTACTTC
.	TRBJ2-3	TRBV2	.	CASSRIEGADTQYF	TGTGCCAGCAGCCGAATCGAGGGGGCAGATACGCAGTATTTT
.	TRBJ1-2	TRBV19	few	CASSPSLGSGYTF	TGTGCCAGTAGTCCGTCCCTTGGGAGCGGCTACACCTTC
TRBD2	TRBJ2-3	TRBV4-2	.	CASSPLGGFASTDTQYF	TGTGCCAGCAGCCCCCTGGGGGGGTTTGCTAGCACAGATACGCAGTATTTT
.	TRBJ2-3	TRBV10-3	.	CAISEGLSTDTQYF	TGTGCCATCAGTGAGGGACTCAGCACAGATACGCAGTATTTT
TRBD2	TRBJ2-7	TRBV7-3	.	CASSLSSGRIYEQYF	TGTGCCAGCAGCTTATCTAGCGGGAGAATCTACGAGCAGTACTTC
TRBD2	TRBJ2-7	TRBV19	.	CASSLRSSGTSYEQYF	TGTGCCAGTAGCCTCAGATCTAGCGGGACCTCCTACGAGCAGTACTTC
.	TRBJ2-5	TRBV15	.	CATSRDPHSQETQYF	TGTGCCACCAGCAGAGATCCTCACAGCCAAGAGACCCAGTACTTC
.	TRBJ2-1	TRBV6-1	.	CASSELRTPGYNEQFF	TGTGCCAGCAGTGAACTTAGGACCCCTGGCTACAATGAGCAGTTCTTC
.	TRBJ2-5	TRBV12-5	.	CASGLGTWGETQYF	TGTGCTAGTGGTTTGGGGACTTGGGGAGAGACCCAGTACTTC
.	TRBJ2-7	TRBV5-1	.	CASSPRTGSYEQYF	TGCGCCAGCAGTCCCCGGACGGGGTCCTACGAGCAGTACTTC
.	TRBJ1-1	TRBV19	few	CASSILENTEAFF	TGTGCCAGTAGTATACTGGAGAACACTGAAGCTTTCTTT
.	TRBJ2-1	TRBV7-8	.	CASSTLWGEYNEQFF	TGTGCCAGCAGCACCCTCTGGGGGGAGTACAATGAGCAGTTCTTC
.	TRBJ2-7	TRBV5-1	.	CASSSEGPSYEQYF	TGCGCCAGCAGCTCGGAGGGACCTTCCTACGAGCAGTACTTC
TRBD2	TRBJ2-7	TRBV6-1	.	CASSPGDYSYEQYF	TGTGCCAGCAGTCCCGGGGACTACTCCTACGAGCAGTACTTC
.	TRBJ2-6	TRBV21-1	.	CASYNIGQGASGANVLTF	TGTGCCAGCTATAACATCGGACAGGGGGCTTCTGGGGCCAACGTCCTGACTTTC
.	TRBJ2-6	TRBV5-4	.	CASSRGNTGANVLTF	TGTGCCAGCAGCCGGGGAAATACTGGGGCCAACGTCCTGACTTTC
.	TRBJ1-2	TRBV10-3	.	CAISPSMNYGYTF	TGTGCCATCAGTCCCAGCATGAACTATGGCTACACCTTC
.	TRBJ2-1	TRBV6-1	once	CASRGTTYNEQFF	TGTGCCAGCAGGGGGACGACCTACAATGAGCAGTTCTTC
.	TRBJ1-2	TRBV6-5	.	CASSFGGFYGYTF	TGTGCCAGCAGTTTTGGGGGGTTCTATGGCTACACCTTC
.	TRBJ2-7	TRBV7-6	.	CASSTIQGYEQYF	TGTGCCAGCAGCACAATACAGGGATACGAGCAGTACTTC
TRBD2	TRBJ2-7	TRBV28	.	CASSPGYDLGGVSYEQYF	TGTGCCAGCAGTCCAGGATACGACTTGGGAGGGGTTTCCTACGAGCAGTACTTC
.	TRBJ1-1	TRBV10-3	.	CAITRQSGTEAFF	TGTGCCATCACTCGACAGTCCGGGACTGAAGCTTTCTTT
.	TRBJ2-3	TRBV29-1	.	CSVRTGIRTDTQYF	TGCAGCGTTAGGACCGGGATCCGCACAGATACGCAGTATTTT
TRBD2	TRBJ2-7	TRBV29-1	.	CSVQGLAGIYEQYF	TGCAGCGTACAGGGACTAGCGGGAATTTACGAGCAGTACTTC
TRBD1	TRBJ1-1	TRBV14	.	CASSQAWTGAEAFF	TGTGCCAGCAGCCAAGCTTGGACAGGGGCTGAAGCTTTCTTT
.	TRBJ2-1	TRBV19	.	CASSIEGNVVSNEQFF	TGTGCCAGTAGTATAGAGGGTAATGTGGTAAGCAATGAGCAGTTCTTC